Below, one T cell receptor beta chain is given with its context. At one end the junction does not follow the germline gene, possibly because of a read error. These data come from a study of tumor-infiltrating lymphocytes in primary liver carcinoma. TCR beta cDNA came from about 0.55 ug total RNA, primed with a constant-region primer. Slightly modified ARM-PCR with three nested multiplex PCR rounds yielded TCR beta libraries. Rounds one and two of PCR, each of about 10 cycles, were primed with TRBV1-TRBV30 forward primers and a C-beta reverse primer. TCRdb reprocessed the multiplex PCR reads with MiXCR, giving one entry per CDR3 protein. The sample holds under 150,000 distinct CDR3 sequences, roughly 70% seen once. Germline CDR1 and CDR2: MGHRA and YSYEKL. This CDR3 is 15 amino acids long. From unsorted bulk tissue weighing roughly 17-31 mg, DNA and RNA were co-extracted.

This TCR derives from a woman aged 60-75 years with primary liver carcinoma and hepatitis B virus infection. The chain combines TRBV4-1 with TRBJ2-7; tentative D call: TRBD1 (5 bases). Sequenced material: tumor-adjacent normal liver tissue. This CDR3 is CASSQEQGSPYEQYF. The CDR3 DNA sequence: TGCGCCAGTAGCCAAGAGCAGGGAAGCCCCTACGAGCAGTACTTC.